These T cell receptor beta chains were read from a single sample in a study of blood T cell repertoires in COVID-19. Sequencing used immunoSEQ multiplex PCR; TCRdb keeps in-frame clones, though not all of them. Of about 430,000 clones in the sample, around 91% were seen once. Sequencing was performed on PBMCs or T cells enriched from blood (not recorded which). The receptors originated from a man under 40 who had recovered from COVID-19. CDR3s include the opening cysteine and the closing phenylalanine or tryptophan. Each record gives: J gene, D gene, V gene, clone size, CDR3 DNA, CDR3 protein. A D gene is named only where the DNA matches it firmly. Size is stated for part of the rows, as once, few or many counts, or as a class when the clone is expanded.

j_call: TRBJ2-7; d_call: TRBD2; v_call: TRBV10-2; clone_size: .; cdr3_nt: TGCGCCAGCAGCTTAGCGGGAGGGCCCCAGGAGCAGTACTTC; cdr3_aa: CASSLAGGPQEQYF
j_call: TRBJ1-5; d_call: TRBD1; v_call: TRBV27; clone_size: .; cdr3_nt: TGTGCCAGCGAGAGGGGGGAACTGGGGCAGGGGGCGCATCAGCCCCAGCATTTT; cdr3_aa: CASERGELGQGAHQPQHF
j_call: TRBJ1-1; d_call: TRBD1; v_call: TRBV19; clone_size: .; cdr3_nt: TGTGCCAGTAGTATGGGGACAGGGACGAACACTGAAGCTTTCTTT; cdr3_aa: CASSMGTGTNTEAFF
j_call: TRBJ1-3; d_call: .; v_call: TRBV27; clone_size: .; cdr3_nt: TGTGCCAGCAGTTTCCTCTCTGGAAACACCATATATTTT; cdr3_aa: CASSFLSGNTIYF
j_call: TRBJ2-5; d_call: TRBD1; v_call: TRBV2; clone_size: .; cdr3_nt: TGTGCCAGCAGTCAACAGGGGCTAAGGGAGACCCAGTACTTC; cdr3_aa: CASSQQGLRETQYF
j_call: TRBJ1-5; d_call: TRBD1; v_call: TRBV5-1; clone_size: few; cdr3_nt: TGCGCCAGCAGCTCCGGGACAGGGGGTCAGCCCCAGCATTTT; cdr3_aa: CASSSGTGGQPQHF
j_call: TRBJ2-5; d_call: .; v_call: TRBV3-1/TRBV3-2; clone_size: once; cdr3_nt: TGTGCCAGCAGCCAAGATGCCGGAGTGGAGACCCAGTACTTC; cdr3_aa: CASSQDAGVETQYF
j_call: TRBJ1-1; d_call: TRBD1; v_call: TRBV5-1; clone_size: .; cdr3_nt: TGCGCCAGCAGTAACAGGGGTGCAGGGAACACTGAAGCTTTCTTT; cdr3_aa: CASSNRGAGNTEAFF
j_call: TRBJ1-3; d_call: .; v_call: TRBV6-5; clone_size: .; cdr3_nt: TGTGCCAGCAGTCCGGGGGTCAGAAACACCATATATTTT; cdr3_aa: CASSPGVRNTIYF
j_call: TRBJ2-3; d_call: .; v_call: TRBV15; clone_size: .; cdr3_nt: TGTGCCACCAGCAGGCTAGCAGATACGCAGTATTTT; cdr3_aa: CATSRLADTQYF
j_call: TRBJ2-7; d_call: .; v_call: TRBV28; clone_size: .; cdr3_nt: TGTGCCAGCAGTTTCACCGGCTACGAGCAGTACTTC; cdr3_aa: CASSFTGYEQYF
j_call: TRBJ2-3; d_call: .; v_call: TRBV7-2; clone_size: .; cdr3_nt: TGTGCCAGCAGCCCACTTCCCTACACAGATACGCAGTATTTT; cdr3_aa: CASSPLPYTDTQYF
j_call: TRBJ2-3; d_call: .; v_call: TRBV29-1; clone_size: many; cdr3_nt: TGCAGCGCTACTAGCCCCGCGTGGACAGATACGCAGTATTTT; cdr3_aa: CSATSPAWTDTQYF
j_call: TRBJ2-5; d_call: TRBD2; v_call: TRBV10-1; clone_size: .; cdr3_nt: TGCGCCAGCAGCGGTCTAGCGGGAGAGCTAGAGACCCAGTACTTC; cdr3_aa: CASSGLAGELETQYF
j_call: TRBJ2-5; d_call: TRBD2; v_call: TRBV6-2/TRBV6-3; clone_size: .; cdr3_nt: TGTGCCAGCAGTTACGGGCGGGAGAGTGAGACCCAGTACTTC; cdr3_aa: CASSYGRESETQYF
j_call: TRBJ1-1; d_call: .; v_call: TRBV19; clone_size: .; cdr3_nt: TGTGCCAGTAGTAATGGACGGACTCTAGCTTTCTTT; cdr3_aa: CASSNGRTLAFF
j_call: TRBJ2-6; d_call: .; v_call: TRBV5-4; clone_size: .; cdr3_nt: TGTGCCAGCAGTGCCGGGAATGAAATCAACTCTGGGGCCAACGTCCTGACTTTC; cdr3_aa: CASSAGNEINSGANVLTF
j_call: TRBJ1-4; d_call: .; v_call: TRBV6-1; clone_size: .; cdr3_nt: TGTGCCAGCAGTGAAGAGTCCGGGAGAAAACTGTTTTTT; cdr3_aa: CASSEESGRKLFF
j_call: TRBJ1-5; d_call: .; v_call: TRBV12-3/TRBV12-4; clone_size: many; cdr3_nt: TGTGCCAGCAGTTCGGGGGAGGAACAGCCCCAGCATTTT; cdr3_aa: CASSSGEEQPQHF
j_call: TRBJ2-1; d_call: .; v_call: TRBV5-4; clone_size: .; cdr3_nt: TGTGCCAGCAGCTTAGACAGGTTGGGTGAGCAGTTCTTC; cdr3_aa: CASSLDRLGEQFF
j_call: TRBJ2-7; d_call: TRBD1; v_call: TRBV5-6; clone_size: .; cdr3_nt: TGTGCCAGCAGCTCCACAGGGGGCTCCTACGAGCAGTACTTC; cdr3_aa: CASSSTGGSYEQYF
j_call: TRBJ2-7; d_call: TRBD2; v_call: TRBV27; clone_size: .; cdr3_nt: TGTGCCAGCAGTTCAGCCGGGGGGTTCGGCTACGAGCAGTACTTC; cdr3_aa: CASSSAGGFGYEQYF
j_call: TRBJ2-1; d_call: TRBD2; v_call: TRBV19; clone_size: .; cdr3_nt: TGTGCCGGTGGACTAGCGGGTTCTAATGAGCAGTTCTTC; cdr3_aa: CAGGLAGSNEQFF
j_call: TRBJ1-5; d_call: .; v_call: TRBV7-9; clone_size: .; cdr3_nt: TGTGCCAGCAGCTCCGTCGGGGTTGGCAATCAGCCCCAGCATTTT; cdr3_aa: CASSSVGVGNQPQHF
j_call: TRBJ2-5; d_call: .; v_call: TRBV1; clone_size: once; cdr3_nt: TGCACCAGCAGCCGGGTCCGGGGGGCCCAGTACTTC; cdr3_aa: CTSSRVRGAQYF
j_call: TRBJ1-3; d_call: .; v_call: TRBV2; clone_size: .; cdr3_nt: TGTGCCAGCAGTGAGTCGGGGAAAGGAAACACCATATATTTT; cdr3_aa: CASSESGKGNTIYF
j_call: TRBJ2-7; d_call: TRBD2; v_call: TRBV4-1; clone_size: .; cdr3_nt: TGCGCCAGCAGCCACGGCTTGGGGGGGTCACCCTACGAGCAGTACTTC; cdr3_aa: CASSHGLGGSPYEQYF
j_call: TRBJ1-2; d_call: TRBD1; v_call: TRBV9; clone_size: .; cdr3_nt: TGTGCCAGCAGCGTAGGACAGGGAGGCGGCTACACCTTC; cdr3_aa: CASSVGQGGGYTF
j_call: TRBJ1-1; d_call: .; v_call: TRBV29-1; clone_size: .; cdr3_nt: TGCAGCGTCGGGGGTCAGGATACCTTGAACACTGAAGCTTTCTTT; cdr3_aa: CSVGGQDTLNTEAFF
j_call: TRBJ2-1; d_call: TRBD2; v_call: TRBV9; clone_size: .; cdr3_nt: TGTGCCAGCAGCGTAGAAAGCGGGAGAAACAATGAGCAGTTCTTC; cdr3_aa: CASSVESGRNNEQFF
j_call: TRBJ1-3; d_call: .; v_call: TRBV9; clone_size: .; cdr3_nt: TGTGCCAGCAGCGTAGTGGGCTCCGCTGGAAACACCATATATTTT; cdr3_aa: CASSVVGSAGNTIYF
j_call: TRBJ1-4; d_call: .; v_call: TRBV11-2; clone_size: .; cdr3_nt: TGTGCCAGCAGCCGGGAGGGAGGGAGACATGAAAAACTGTTTTTT; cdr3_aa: CASSREGGRHEKLFF
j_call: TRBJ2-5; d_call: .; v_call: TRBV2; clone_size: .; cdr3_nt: TGTGCCAGCAGGACTGGAGAGACCCAGTACTTC; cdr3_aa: CASRTGETQYF
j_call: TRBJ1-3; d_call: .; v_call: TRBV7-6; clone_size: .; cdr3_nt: TGTGCCAGCAGCCGGTGGGGCGCGGATGGAAACACCATATATTTT; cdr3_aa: CASSRWGADGNTIYF
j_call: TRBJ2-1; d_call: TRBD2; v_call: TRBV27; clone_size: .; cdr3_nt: TGTGCCAGCAGTCCGACCGAGACTAGCCCTTACAATGAGCAGTTCTTC; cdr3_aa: CASSPTETSPYNEQFF
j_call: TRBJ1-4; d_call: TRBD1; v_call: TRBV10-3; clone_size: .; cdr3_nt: TGTGCCATCAGTGTAGGACAGGATGAAGAAAAACTGTTTTTT; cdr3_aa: CAISVGQDEEKLFF
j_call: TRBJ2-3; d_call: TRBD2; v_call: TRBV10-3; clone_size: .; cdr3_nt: TGTGCCATCAGTGGCGGGGGGAACACAGATACGCAGTATTTT; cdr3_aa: CAISGGGNTDTQYF
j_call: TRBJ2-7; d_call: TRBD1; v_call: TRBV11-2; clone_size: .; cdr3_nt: TGTGCCAGCAGCATGGGACAGACTCCCATCTCCTACGAGCAGTACTTC; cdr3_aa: CASSMGQTPISYEQYF
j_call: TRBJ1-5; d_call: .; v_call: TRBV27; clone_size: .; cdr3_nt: TGTGCCAGCAGGGGGAGGGGACAGCCCCAGCATTTT; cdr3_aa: CASRGRGQPQHF
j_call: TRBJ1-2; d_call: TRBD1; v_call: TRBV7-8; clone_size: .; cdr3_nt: TGTGCCAGCAGTCAAAGGGGACAGGGACACTATGGCTACACCTTC; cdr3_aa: CASSQRGQGHYGYTF
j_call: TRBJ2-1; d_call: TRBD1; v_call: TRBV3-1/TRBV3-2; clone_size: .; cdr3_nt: TGTGCCAGCAGCCCCAGTGGGGTAGGACAGGTTGAGCAGTTCTTC; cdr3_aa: CASSPSGVGQVEQFF
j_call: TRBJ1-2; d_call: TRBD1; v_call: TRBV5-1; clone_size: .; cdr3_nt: TGCGCCAGCAGCACAGGGGGCGTTAATAACTATGGCTACACCTTC; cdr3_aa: CASSTGGVNNYGYTF